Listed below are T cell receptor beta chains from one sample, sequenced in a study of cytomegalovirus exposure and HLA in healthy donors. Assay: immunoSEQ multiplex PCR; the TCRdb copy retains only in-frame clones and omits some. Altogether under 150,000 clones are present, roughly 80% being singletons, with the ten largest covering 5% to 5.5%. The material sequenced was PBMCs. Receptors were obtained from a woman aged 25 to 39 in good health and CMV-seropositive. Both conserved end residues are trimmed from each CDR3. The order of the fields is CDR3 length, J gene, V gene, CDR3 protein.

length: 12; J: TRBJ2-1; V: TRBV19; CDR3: ATLSGRAGNEQF
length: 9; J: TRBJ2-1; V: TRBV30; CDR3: AWSFLNEQF
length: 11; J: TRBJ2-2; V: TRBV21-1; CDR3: ASGDRGTGELF
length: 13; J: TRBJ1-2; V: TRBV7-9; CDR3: SSAQGQGAWSGYT
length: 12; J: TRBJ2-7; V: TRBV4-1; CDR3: ASKTTLMTYEQY
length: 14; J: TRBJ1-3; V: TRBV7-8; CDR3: ASSSRTGISENTIY
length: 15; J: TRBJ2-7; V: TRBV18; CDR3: ASSPPGAVSGSYEQY
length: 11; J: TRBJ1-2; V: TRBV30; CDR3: AWSVLPNYGYT
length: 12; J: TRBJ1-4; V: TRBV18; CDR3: ASSQQGSNEKLF
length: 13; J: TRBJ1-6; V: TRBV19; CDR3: ATQVTGVNNSPLH